The sequence of this TCR beta chain was determined in a study of monozygotic twins with cystic fibrosis. Study information: Around 3 micrograms of fragmented DNA underwent approximately 15 PCR cycles for library preparation. Study-wide findings and caveats: Monozygotic CF twin pairs shared significantly more nucleotide-identical clonotypes than unrelated CF individuals did. Age, concordance and disease severity did not associate with shared CDR3 numbers.

This CDR3 is built from 13 residues. CDR1 SEHNR and CDR2 FQNEAQ come from the germline V gene (reference sequence). V was clipped by 4 bases and J by 8 bases, with 15 bases between them. Of note for this clone: Its antigen is currently unknown.

The assay was immunoSEQ multiplex PCR, and TCRdb's table has in-frame clones only and misses some. Seen here are around 20,000 clones, approximately 90% observed once, and the top ten hold roughly 1.2%. The chain uses TRBV7-9 and TRBJ2-7; D is unclear. Sequencing was carried out using blood. The clonotype comes from a woman aged 30 to 39 with cystic fibrosis. DNA for the CDR3: TGTGCCAGCAGCTCAGCAGAACCCGGTAAGCAGTACTTC. It is translated as CASSSAEPGKQYF.